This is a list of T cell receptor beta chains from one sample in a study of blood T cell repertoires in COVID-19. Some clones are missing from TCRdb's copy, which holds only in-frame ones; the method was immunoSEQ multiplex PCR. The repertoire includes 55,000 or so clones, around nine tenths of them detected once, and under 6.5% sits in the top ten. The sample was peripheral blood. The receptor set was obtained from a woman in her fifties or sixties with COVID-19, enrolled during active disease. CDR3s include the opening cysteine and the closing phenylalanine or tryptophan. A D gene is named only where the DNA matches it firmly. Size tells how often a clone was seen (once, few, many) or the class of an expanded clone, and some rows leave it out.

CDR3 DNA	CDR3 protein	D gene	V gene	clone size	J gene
TGTGCCAGCAGTTACTTCCGACAGACCAACTACGAGCAGTACTTC	CASSYFRQTNYEQYF	NA	TRBV6-5	NA	TRBJ2-7
TGTGCAAGTCGCTTTTTTTCTGCACTCGACTATGGCTACACCTTC	CASRFFSALDYGYTF	NA	TRBV12-2	NA	TRBJ1-2
TGTGCCAGCAGTTTACTGGGCTACTCCTACGAGCAGTACTTC	CASSLLGYSYEQYF	NA	TRBV28	NA	TRBJ2-7
TGTGCCAGCAAAACCTTCAAAACAGGGGAGGAGACCCAGTACTTC	CASKTFKTGEETQYF	TRBD1	TRBV4-2	NA	TRBJ2-5
TGTGCCACCAGTGACCCCGGACAGGGCTCCTACAATGAGCAGTTCTTC	CATSDPGQGSYNEQFF	TRBD1	TRBV24-1	few	TRBJ2-1
TGTGCCATCACGGGCCGGGACAGGGCAAGACTCGATGGCTACACCTTC	CAITGRDRARLDGYTF	TRBD1	TRBV10-3	NA	TRBJ1-2
TGTGCCAGCAGCCCGGGACTAGCGGGAAGTACCGGGGAGCTGTTTTTT	CASSPGLAGSTGELFF	TRBD2	TRBV3-1/TRBV3-2	NA	TRBJ2-2
TGTGCCAGCAGTGGGGGACTAGCGGGATCTCATGAGCAGTTCTTC	CASSGGLAGSHEQFF	TRBD2	TRBV2	NA	TRBJ2-1
TGTGCCAGCAGCAAAGGGACAGCCGTGGATCAGCCCCAGCATTTT	CASSKGTAVDQPQHF	TRBD1	TRBV6-1	NA	TRBJ1-5
TGTGCCAGCAGTTCCCAGGGTTATCGTGAGCAGTTCTTC	CASSSQGYREQFF	NA	TRBV6-5	NA	TRBJ2-1
TGTGCCAGCAGTCAGGGGTCGGGCAATCAGCCCCAGCATTTT	CASSQGSGNQPQHF	NA	TRBV6-6	once	TRBJ1-5
TGTGCCAGCAGTATTACGTTGGCTTATAATTCACCCCTCCACTTT	CASSITLAYNSPLHF	NA	TRBV6-6	NA	TRBJ1-6
TGCGCCAGCAGTGGACAAATAAATTCACCCCTCCACTTT	CASSGQINSPLHF	NA	TRBV10-2	once	TRBJ1-6
TGTGCCAGCAGATCCGGGGGTGCAGCCACAGATACGCAGTATTTT	CASRSGGAATDTQYF	NA	TRBV6-4	few	TRBJ2-3
TGTGCCAGCTCACCTTCCGGGAACCTGGCTGAAAAACTGTTTTTT	CASSPSGNLAEKLFF	NA	TRBV18	once	TRBJ1-4
TGTGCCAGCAGCTTAGTGTTCCAGGAGGGAACTGAAGCTTTCTTT	CASSLVFQEGTEAFF	NA	TRBV11-2	NA	TRBJ1-1